This entry lists 21 T cell receptor beta chains sequenced from one sample in a study of blood T cell repertoires in COVID-19. Only in-frame clones appear in the TCRdb table, and some are missing; sequencing was by immunoSEQ multiplex PCR. The repertoire holds 200,000 to 300,000 clones, with around 81% as singletons. The material sequenced was peripheral blood. All receptors come from a woman aged 55 to 70 with active or convalescent COVID-19.

This chain uses TRBV18 with TRBJ1-3; a possible D gene is TRBD1 (6 bases). The CDR3 has 16 amino acids. The ends were cut back, 2 bases at V and 2 bases at J, with 13 bases in the middle. CDR1 is KGHSH, CDR2 LQKENI, per germline. For the CDR3, the DNA is TGTGCCAGCTCACCAGCACAGGGTGAGCCTGGAAACACCATATATTTT. It codes for CASSPAQGEPGNTIYF.

The chain recombines TRBV28 with TRBJ2-1; 10 bases are shared with TRBD2. The CDR3 has 16 amino acids. Looked up from germline, CDR1 is MDHEN and CDR2 is SYDVKM. V lost 6 bases to trimming and J lost 8 bases; unmatched junction nucleotides: 13. The CDR3 is CASSTFSGGLSDEQFF. As DNA, the CDR3 is TGTGCCAGCAGCACCTTTAGCGGGGGGTTGAGCGATGAGCAGTTCTTC.

This clone was recorded only once. This chain joins TRBV5-5 and TRBJ1-2; TRBD1 might be the D (5 bases). Germline CDR1 is SGHKS and CDR2 is YYEKEE (reference sequence). With 4 bases removed from V and 2 bases from J, the gap between germline ends came to 15 bases. CDR3 length: 15 residues. DNA of the CDR3: TGTGCCAGCAGCCGTGGGGGTGGGAGGAACTATGGCTACACCTTC. This translates into CASSRGGGRNYGYTF.

This chain joins TRBV5-1 and TRBJ2-1; 8 bases are shared with TRBD1. Germline CDR1 and CDR2: SGHRS and YFSETQ. J lost 5 bases, V lost 4 bases, and 2 bases had no gene match. This CDR3 has 13 residues. The CDR3 sequence is CASSPTGDNEQFF. The CDR3 DNA reads as TGCGCCAGCAGCCCGACAGGGGACAATGAGCAGTTCTTC.

This clone was observed once. The chain is built from TRBV7-2 and TRBJ1-2, with no clear D. The CDR3 length is 15 residues. Germline V gene lookup returns CDR1 SGHTA and CDR2 FQGNSA. V lost 0 bases and J lost 2, with 10 bases in between. The CDR3 here is CASSLAARENYGYTF. CDR3 DNA: TGTGCCAGCAGCTTAGCGGCCCGGGAGAACTATGGCTACACCTTC.

The chain has TRBV18 and TRBJ1-5, with D tentatively TRBD1 (6 bases). The CDR3 runs 13 residues. V lost 6 bases and J lost 3, with 9 bases in between. Germline V gene data show CDR1 as KGHSH and CDR2 as LQKENI. Written as DNA, the CDR3 is TGTGCCAGCTCGCAGGGGCCCAATCAGCCCCAGCATTTT. This gives the protein CASSQGPNQPQHF.

The chain employs TRBV7-6 and TRBJ2-7, with a possible D match to TRBD1 (6 bases). Per germline, CDR1 SGHVS and CDR2 FNYEAQ. Deletions cut 1 base from V and 0 bases from J, with 19 bases between. The CDR3 consists of 18 residues. CDR3 region: CASSLGQADRLSSYEQYF. The DNA for the CDR3 is TGTGCCAGCAGCTTAGGACAAGCGGACAGACTAAGCTCCTACGAGCAGTACTTC.

The chain couples TRBV6-5 to TRBJ1-3, with D possibly being TRBD1 (5 bases). Deletions cut 11 bases from V and 0 bases from J, with 17 bases between. This CDR3 has 15 amino acids. Germline CDR1 MNHEY, CDR2 SVGAGI. The CDR3 DNA follows: TGTGCCTGCAAAAGGGGCACTATCTCTGGAAACACCATATATTTT. It is translated as CACKRGTISGNTIYF.

The V and J genes are TRBV6-6 and TRBJ2-2; D is unclear. The CDR3 totals 12 residues. The V and J ends lost 8 bases and 5 bases respectively, with 9 bases between them. Germline V gene data show CDR1 as MNHNY and CDR2 as SVGAGI (reference sequence). The CDR3 DNA reads as TGTGCCAGCCTATACCCGACCGGGGAGCTGTTTTTT. Protein product: CASLYPTGELFF.

This chain joins TRBV28 and TRBJ1-5, with a weak D call TRBD1 (5 bases). In germline, CDR1 is MDHEN, CDR2 SYDVKM. This CDR3 is built from 14 residues. Trimming removed 0 bases from V and 4 bases from J, with 7 bases in between. The CDR3 is CASSLWRGNQPQHF. The CDR3, as DNA: TGTGCCAGCAGTTTATGGCGGGGGAATCAGCCCCAGCATTTT.

The gene calls are TRBV5-8 and TRBJ2-7; D perhaps matches TRBD2 (6 bases). V was shortened by 0 bases and J by 5 bases, with 9 bases between the two germline ends. CDR3 length: 13 amino acids. Germline-derived CDR1 and CDR2 are SGHTS and YDEGEE. The CDR3 bases are TGTGCCAGCAGCTTGGTGGGACTCAACGAGCAGTACTTC. It encodes CASSLVGLNEQYF.

The chain links TRBV5-1 to TRBJ2-1; no reliable D call. V was cut by 5 bases and J by 0 bases, with 18 bases left in between. This CDR3 is built from 17 residues. Germline V gene data show CDR1 as SGHRS and CDR2 as YFSETQ. This CDR3 reads CASSKLNTVDSYNEQFF. CDR3 DNA sequence: TGCGCCAGCAGTAAACTTAATACAGTCGACTCCTACAATGAGCAGTTCTTC.

The rearrangement uses TRBV7-9 and TRBJ2-3; possibly TRBD2 for D (7 bases). Per the germline V gene, CDR1 is SEHNR and CDR2 is FQNEAQ (reference sequence). Trimming removed 9 bases at V and 1 base at J, with 23 bases between. This CDR3 has 17 amino acids. CDR3 residues: CASPHRGARTCTDTQYF. The DNA of the CDR3 is TGTGCCAGTCCTCATCGGGGGGCTCGAACCTGCACAGATACGCAGTATTTT.

The chain is built from TRBV29-1 and TRBJ2-5; 9 bases are shared with TRBD1. The V gene's germline CDR1 is SQVTM and CDR2 ANQGSEA. After removal of 7 bases from V and 1 base from J, the junction contained 10 bases not matched to a gene. The CDR3 totals 15 residues. CDR3 nucleotide sequence: TGCAGCGCCGGGCCAATGGACAGGGGCCAAGAGACCCAGTACTTC. Translating gives CSAGPMDRGQETQYF. Drawing the rest from reference TRBV29-1 and TRBJ2-5, the complete variable domain is SAVISQKPSRDICQRGTSLTIQCQVDSQVTMMFWYRQQPGQSLTLIATANQGSEATYESGFVIDKFPISRPNLTFSTLTVSNMSPEDSSIYLCSAGPMDRGQETQYFGPGTRLLVL.

The rearrangement links TRBV27 to TRBJ2-7; TRBD2 might be the D (5 bases). V gave up 1 base and J gave up 3 bases, with 7 bases separating them. CDR1 MNHEY and CDR2 SMNVEV come from the germline V gene (reference sequence). The CDR3 totals 13 residues. CDR3 coding DNA: TGTGCCAGCAGTTTATATCGGGGCTACGAGCAGTACTTC. This encodes CASSLYRGYEQYF.

The chain links TRBV28 to TRBJ1-2; 7 positions match TRBD1. The CDR3 runs to 15 residues. CDR1 MDHEN and CDR2 SYDVKM come from the germline V gene. With 5 bases clipped from V and 2 bases from J, the junction kept 8 bases outside the gene matches. The chain's CDR3 is CASSPGDRLNYGYTF. DNA of the CDR3: TGTGCCAGCAGTCCCGGGGACAGACTGAACTATGGCTACACCTTC.

The gene calls are TRBV29-1 and TRBJ2-3; tentatively, D is TRBD1 (6 bases). Germline values: CDR1 SQVTM, CDR2 ANQGSEA. There are 14 residues in the CDR3. V was pared by 2 bases and J by 4 bases, with 13 bases between. The CDR3, as DNA: TGCAGCGTTGAAAGTCAGGGGATGGCAGATACGCAGTATTTT. This sequence encodes CSVESQGMADTQYF.

The gene calls are TRBV25-1 and TRBJ2-7; D unclear. This CDR3 has 11 amino acids. V lost 3 bases and J lost 4, with 4 bases in between. Germline V lookup: CDR1 MGHDK, CDR2 SYGVNS. The CDR3 nucleotides are TGTGCCAGCAGTGATAGTTACGAGCAGTACTTC. Protein: CASSDSYEQYF.

V gene TRBV6-5 combines with J gene TRBJ2-3, with TRBD2 as a possible D gene (5 bases). V lost 7 bases and J lost 4, with 12 bases in between. The CDR3 loop spans 13 amino acids. Per the germline V gene, CDR1 is MNHEY and CDR2 is SVGAGI. The CDR3 here is CASNGEPPDTQYF. CDR3 coding DNA: TGTGCCAGCAACGGGGAGCCGCCAGATACGCAGTATTTT.

Written as DNA, the CDR3 is TGTGCCAGCAGCCTCGGACTAGCGGGAGCCTGGGTAGATACGCAGTATTTT. The encoded protein is CASSLGLAGAWVDTQYF. The chain uses TRBV7-3 and TRBJ2-3, with 13 bases aligning to TRBD2. The CDR3 covers 17 residues. From germline, CDR1 is SGHTA and CDR2 FQGTGA. J lost 5 bases, V lost 5 bases, and 10 bases had no gene match.

This chain joins TRBV19 and TRBJ1-5; D perhaps matches TRBD1 (5 bases). The CDR3 is 12 residues long. Trimming removed 5 bases from V and 12 bases from J, with 14 bases in between. CDR1 is LNHDA, CDR2 SQIVND, per germline (reference sequence). The CDR3 nucleotides read TGTGCCAGTAGTCCCACAGGTCAGGGCCAGCATTTT. Protein product: CASSPTGQGQHF.